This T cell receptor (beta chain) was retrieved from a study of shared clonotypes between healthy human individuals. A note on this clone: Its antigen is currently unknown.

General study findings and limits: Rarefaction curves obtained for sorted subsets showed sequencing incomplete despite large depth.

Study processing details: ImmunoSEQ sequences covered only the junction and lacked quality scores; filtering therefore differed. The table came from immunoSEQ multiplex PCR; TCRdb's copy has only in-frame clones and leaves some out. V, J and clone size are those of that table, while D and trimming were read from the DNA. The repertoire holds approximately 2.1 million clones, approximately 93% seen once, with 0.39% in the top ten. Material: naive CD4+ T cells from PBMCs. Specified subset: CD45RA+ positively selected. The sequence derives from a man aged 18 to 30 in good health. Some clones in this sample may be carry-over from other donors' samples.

CDR3 loop: CASSPLPRLAGEGNEQFF. The DNA for the CDR3 is TGTGCCAGCAGTCCCCTCCCACGCCTAGCGGGAGAGGGCAATGAGCAGTTCTTC. The chain joins TRBV28 to TRBJ2-1; 10 positions match TRBD2. The CDR3 sequence is 18 residues long. Per the germline V gene, CDR1 is MDHEN and CDR2 is SYDVKM. Trimming removed 5 bases from V and 6 bases from J; junction bases left unmatched: 16.